The rows below give T cell receptor beta chains drawn from one sample of a study of blood T cell repertoires in COVID-19. Sequencing used immunoSEQ multiplex PCR; TCRdb keeps in-frame clones, though not all of them. The data contain about 190,000 clones, 84% of them singletons. The sequencing sample was made of peripheral blood. The receptors here all came from a human donor in a cohort sampled during active COVID-19. The CDR3 runs from the conserved cysteine through the conserved F or W. The D gene is left open where the match is weak. Clone size appears in some rows only: once, few, many, or a class for an expanded clone.

D gene	V gene	clone size	J gene	CDR3 protein	CDR3 DNA
-	TRBV18	-	TRBJ1-1	CASSPPSGHNTEAFF	TGTGCCAGCTCACCCCCCTCGGGACACAACACTGAAGCTTTCTTT
TRBD2	TRBV3-1/TRBV3-2	many	TRBJ2-2	CASSRGLADTGELFF	TGTGCCAGCAGCCGGGGACTAGCGGACACCGGGGAGCTGTTTTTT
TRBD1	TRBV6-5	-	TRBJ2-5	CASSHSRGPQETQYF	TGTGCCAGCAGTCATTCCAGGGGGCCCCAAGAGACCCAGTACTTC
TRBD1	TRBV5-6	-	TRBJ1-3	CASSQPGTGYGNTIYF	TGTGCCAGCAGCCAGCCCGGGACAGGGTATGGAAACACCATATATTTT
TRBD1	TRBV6-5	-	TRBJ2-5	CASRGTGGGQETQYF	TGTGCCAGCAGAGGGACAGGAGGGGGCCAAGAGACCCAGTACTTC
-	TRBV6-4	-	TRBJ1-5	CASKLDSSPNQPQHF	TGTGCCAGCAAGCTAGACAGCAGCCCGAATCAGCCCCAGCATTTT
-	TRBV10-3	-	TRBJ1-3	CAISPGTSPGNTIYF	TGTGCCATCAGTCCTGGGACAAGTCCTGGAAACACCATATATTTT
-	TRBV2	-	TRBJ2-7	CASSGQSSAAYEQYF	TGTGCCAGCAGTGGGCAGTCTAGCGCAGCCTACGAGCAGTACTTC
TRBD2	TRBV20-1	-	TRBJ2-1	CSASSVLAGGHNEQFF	TGCAGTGCTAGTTCTGTCCTAGCGGGGGGTCACAATGAGCAGTTCTTC
-	TRBV29-1	-	TRBJ2-6	CSVAGSSGANVLTF	TGCAGCGTTGCAGGTTCCTCTGGGGCCAACGTCCTGACTTTC
-	TRBV5-1	-	TRBJ2-7	CASSLWESSYEQYF	TGCGCCAGCAGCTTATGGGAGAGCTCCTACGAGCAGTACTTC
TRBD1	TRBV27	once	TRBJ1-5	CASSSRQGANQPQHF	TGTGCCAGCAGTTCCCGACAGGGGGCTAACCAGCCCCAGCATTTT
TRBD2	TRBV5-1	-	TRBJ2-1	CASSPRYSGGDPRYNERFF	TGCGCCAGCAGCCCCAGGTATAGCGGGGGGGACCCTCGTTACAATGAGCGGTTCTTC
TRBD1	TRBV28	once	TRBJ2-5	CASSFDLGTGENTQYF	TGTGCCAGCAGTTTCGACCTTGGGACAGGGGAGAACACCCAGTACTTC
-	TRBV6-5	-	TRBJ1-2	CASRFTAYGYTF	TGTGCCAGCAGGTTCACAGCCTATGGCTACACCTTC
-	TRBV3-1/TRBV3-2	-	TRBJ2-6	CASSPLLYTSGANVLTF	TGTGCCAGCAGCCCCCTACTCTATACTTCTGGGGCCAACGTCCTGACTTTC
-	TRBV3-1/TRBV3-2	-	TRBJ2-1	CASSQGFSSYNEQFF	TGTGCCAGCAGCCAAGGCTTCAGCTCCTACAATGAGCAGTTCTTC
-	TRBV21-1	-	TRBJ2-6	CASTRTGAGSGANVLTF	TGTGCCAGCACCCGGACAGGGGCCGGCTCTGGGGCCAACGTCCTGACTTTC
TRBD2	TRBV27	-	TRBJ2-1	CASSFSGGFLYNEQFF	TGTGCCAGCAGTTTTAGCGGGGGTTTCCTTTACAATGAGCAGTTCTTC
TRBD1	TRBV28	-	TRBJ1-2	CASSLIPRQGNYGYTF	TGTGCCAGCAGTTTAATACCCCGACAGGGTAACTATGGCTACACCTTC
-	TRBV4-2	-	TRBJ1-1	CASSQTGMGAEAFF	TGTGCCAGCAGCCAAACCGGGATGGGAGCTGAAGCTTTCTTT
-	TRBV5-1	-	TRBJ1-2	CASSLGGGNYGYTF	TGCGCCAGCAGCTTGGGAGGCGGAAACTATGGCTACACCTTC
TRBD1	TRBV18	-	TRBJ1-6	CASSRDRGLVNSPLHF	TGTGCCAGCTCACGAGACAGGGGCTTAGTTAATTCACCCCTCCACTTT
TRBD1	TRBV30	-	TRBJ1-1	CAWNEPGTGGKAFF	TGTGCCTGGAACGAACCCGGGACAGGGGGAAAAGCTTTCTTT
TRBD1	TRBV25-1	-	TRBJ2-3	CASSVRQGRTDTQYF	TGTGCCAGCAGTGTTAGACAGGGACGCACAGATACGCAGTATTTT
-	TRBV5-4	-	TRBJ1-1	CASSLPLGDTEAFF	TGTGCCAGCAGCCTCCCTTTAGGGGACACTGAAGCTTTCTTT
TRBD2	TRBV5-1	-	TRBJ2-5	CASSLSGAQETQYF	TGCGCCAGCAGCTTAAGCGGGGCACAAGAGACCCAGTACTTC
-	TRBV7-9	-	TRBJ2-1	CASSHRATYNEQFF	TGTGCCAGCAGCCACAGGGCGACCTACAATGAGCAGTTCTTC
-	TRBV30	-	TRBJ2-5	CAWSVQGVVETQYF	TGTGCCTGGAGTGTACAGGGAGTGGTAGAGACCCAGTACTTC
-	TRBV20-1	-	TRBJ1-2	CSAGDRYNYGYTF	TGCAGTGCTGGTGACAGGTATAACTATGGCTACACCTTC
TRBD2	TRBV27	-	TRBJ2-2	CASRLAGAGELFF	TGTGCCAGCAGGCTAGCGGGGGCCGGGGAGCTGTTTTTT
-	TRBV2	-	TRBJ1-1	CASSESRVGEAFF	TGTGCCAGCAGTGAATCCAGGGTCGGCGAAGCTTTCTTT
-	TRBV19	few	TRBJ1-1	CASSIARYTEAFF	TGTGCCAGTAGTATCGCGCGGTACACTGAAGCTTTCTTT
TRBD2	TRBV19	-	TRBJ2-1	CASMRTSGGAGEQFF	TGTGCCAGTATGAGGACTAGCGGGGGGGCCGGTGAGCAGTTCTTC
TRBD1	TRBV4-1	-	TRBJ2-5	CASSQINRGETQYF	TGCGCCAGCAGCCAGATCAACAGGGGTGAGACCCAGTACTTC
-	TRBV4-2	-	TRBJ2-5	CASSQVAYQETQYF	TGTGCCAGCAGCCAAGTTGCGTACCAAGAGACCCAGTACTTC
-	TRBV11-2	-	TRBJ1-1	CASSLERGTEAFF	TGTGCCAGCAGCTTAGAACGGGGCACTGAAGCTTTCTTT
TRBD2	TRBV6-1	-	TRBJ2-2	CASREGLAGVRNTGELFF	TGTGCCAGCAGGGAAGGACTAGCGGGAGTCAGGAACACCGGGGAGCTGTTTTTT
-	TRBV27	-	TRBJ1-2	CASSSPGAGGYTF	TGTGCCAGCAGTTCCCCGGGAGCCGGCGGCTACACCTTC
-	TRBV5-1	few	TRBJ2-7	CASSSDGTGRSYEQYF	TGCGCCAGCAGCTCGGACGGGACTGGAAGGTCCTACGAGCAGTACTTC
TRBD2	TRBV9	-	TRBJ2-3	CASSVGGLAASTDTQYF	TGTGCCAGCAGCGTCGGAGGACTAGCGGCTAGCACAGATACGCAGTATTTT
-	TRBV6-7	-	TRBJ2-1	CASTNPPPTWTIPYNEQFF	TGTGCCAGCACCAACCCCCCCCCTACGTGGACTATTCCCTACAATGAGCAGTTCTTC
-	TRBV21-1	once	TRBJ1-5	CASSKVRVPDNQPQHF	TGTGCCAGCAGCAAAGTACGGGTTCCCGACAATCAGCCCCAGCATTTT
-	TRBV18	-	TRBJ1-6	CASSLQGIESPLHF	TGTGCCAGCTCACTACAGGGTATAGAATCACCCCTCCACTTT
TRBD1	TRBV15	-	TRBJ2-2	CATSGQGDTGELFF	TGTGCCACCAGCGGACAGGGGGACACCGGGGAGCTGTTTTTT
-	TRBV18	-	TRBJ1-5	CASSPWGGQPQHF	TGTGCCAGCTCACCATGGGGCGGCCAGCCCCAGCATTTT
TRBD2	TRBV5-1	-	TRBJ2-7	CASSGLAGETGEQYF	TGCGCCAGCAGCGGATTAGCGGGAGAGACGGGGGAGCAGTACTTC
-	TRBV19	-	TRBJ1-1	CATSSGINTEAFF	TGTGCCACCTCATCGGGGATCAACACTGAAGCTTTCTTT
-	TRBV24-1	-	TRBJ2-5	CATRGQKETQYF	TGTGCCACCAGGGGGCAGAAAGAGACCCAGTACTTC
-	TRBV5-1	-	TRBJ2-3	CASSWRASTDTQYF	TGCGCCAGCAGCTGGAGGGCTAGCACAGATACGCAGTATTTT
-	TRBV6-6	-	TRBJ1-2	CASSYSMGSYGYTF	TGTGCCAGCAGTTACTCGATGGGGAGCTATGGCTACACCTTC
-	TRBV4-1	-	TRBJ1-5	CASSLLDSANQPQHF	TGCGCCAGCAGCCTTCTCGACAGTGCAAATCAGCCCCAGCATTTT
TRBD1	TRBV27	-	TRBJ2-1	CASRTGVTYNEQFF	TGTGCCAGCCGAACAGGGGTTACCTACAATGAGCAGTTCTTC
TRBD2	TRBV3-1/TRBV3-2	once	TRBJ2-3	CASSQDPSGGDTQYF	TGTGCCAGCAGCCAAGACCCTAGCGGGGGGGATACGCAGTATTTT
TRBD1	TRBV9	-	TRBJ2-1	CASSVVGQGAVEQFF	TGTGCCAGCAGCGTAGTGGGACAGGGGGCTGTTGAGCAGTTCTTC